A single TCR beta chain is shown here with its context. This record belongs to a study of blood T cell repertoires in COVID-19. With 8 bases clipped from V and 2 bases from J, the junction kept 5 bases outside the gene matches. Germline lookup yields CDR1 LNHDA and CDR2 SQIVND (reference sequence). CDR3 size: 13 residues. Generated by immunoSEQ multiplex PCR, the TCRdb table keeps only in-frame clones and is missing some. The sample consists of about 310,000 clones, around 89% of them appearing once. Sequencing was carried out using peripheral blood. The clonotype comes from a woman between 40 and 50 years old with COVID-19, enrolled during active disease. The chain joins TRBV19 to TRBJ1-2, with 7 positions matching TRBD1. Written as DNA, the CDR3 is TGTGCCAGTGAGGGGGCAAGAAACTATGGCTACACCTTC. Translating it yields CASEGARNYGYTF.